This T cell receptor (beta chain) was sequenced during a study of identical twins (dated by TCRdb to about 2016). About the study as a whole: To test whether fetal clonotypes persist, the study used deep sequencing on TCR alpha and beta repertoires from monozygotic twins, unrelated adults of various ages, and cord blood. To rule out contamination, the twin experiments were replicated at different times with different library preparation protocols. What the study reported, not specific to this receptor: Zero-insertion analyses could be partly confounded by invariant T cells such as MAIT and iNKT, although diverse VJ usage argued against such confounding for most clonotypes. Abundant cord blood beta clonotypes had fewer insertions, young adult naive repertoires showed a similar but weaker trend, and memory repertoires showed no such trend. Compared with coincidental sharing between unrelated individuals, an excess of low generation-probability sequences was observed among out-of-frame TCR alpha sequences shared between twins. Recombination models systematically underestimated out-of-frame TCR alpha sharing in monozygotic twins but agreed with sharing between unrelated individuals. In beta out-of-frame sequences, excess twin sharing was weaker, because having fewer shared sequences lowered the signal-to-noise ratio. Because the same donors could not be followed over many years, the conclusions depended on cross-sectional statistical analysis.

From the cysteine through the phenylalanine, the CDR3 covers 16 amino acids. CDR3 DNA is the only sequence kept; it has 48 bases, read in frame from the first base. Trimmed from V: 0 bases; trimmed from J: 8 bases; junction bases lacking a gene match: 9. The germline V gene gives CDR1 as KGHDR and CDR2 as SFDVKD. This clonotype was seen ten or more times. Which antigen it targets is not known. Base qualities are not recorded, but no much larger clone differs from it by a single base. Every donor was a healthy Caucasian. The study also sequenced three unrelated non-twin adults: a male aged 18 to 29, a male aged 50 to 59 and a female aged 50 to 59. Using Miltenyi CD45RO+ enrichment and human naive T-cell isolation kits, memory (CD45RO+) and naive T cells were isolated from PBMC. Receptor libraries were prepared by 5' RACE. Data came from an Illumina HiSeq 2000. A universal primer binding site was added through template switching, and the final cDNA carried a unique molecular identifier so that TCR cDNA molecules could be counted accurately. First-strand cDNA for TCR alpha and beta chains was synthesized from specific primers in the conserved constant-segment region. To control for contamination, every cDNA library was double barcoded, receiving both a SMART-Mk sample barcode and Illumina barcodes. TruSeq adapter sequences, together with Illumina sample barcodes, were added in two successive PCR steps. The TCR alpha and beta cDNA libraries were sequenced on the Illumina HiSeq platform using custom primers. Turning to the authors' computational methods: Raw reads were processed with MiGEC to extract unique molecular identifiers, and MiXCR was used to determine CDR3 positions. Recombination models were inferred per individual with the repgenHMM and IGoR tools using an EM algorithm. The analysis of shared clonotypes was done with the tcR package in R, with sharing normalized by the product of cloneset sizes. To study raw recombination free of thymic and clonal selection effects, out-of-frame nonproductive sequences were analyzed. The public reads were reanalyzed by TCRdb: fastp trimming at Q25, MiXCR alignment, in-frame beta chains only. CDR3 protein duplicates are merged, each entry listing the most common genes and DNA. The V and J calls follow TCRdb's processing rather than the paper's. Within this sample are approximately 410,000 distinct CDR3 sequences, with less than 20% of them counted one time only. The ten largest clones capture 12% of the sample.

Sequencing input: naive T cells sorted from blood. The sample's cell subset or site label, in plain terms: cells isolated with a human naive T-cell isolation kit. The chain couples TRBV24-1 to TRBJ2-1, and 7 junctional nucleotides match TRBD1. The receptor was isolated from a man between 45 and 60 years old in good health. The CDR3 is CATSDLGKGAFDEQFF. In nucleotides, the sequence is TGTGCCACCAGTGATTTGGGGAAGGGGGCTTTCGATGAGCAGTTCTTC.